These T cell receptor beta chains were read from a single sample in a study of blood T cell repertoires in COVID-19. The repertoire was sequenced with immunoSEQ multiplex PCR; TCRdb's copy has only in-frame clones and lacks some. The sample holds under 200,000 clones, 85% to 90% seen once. Material for sequencing was peripheral blood. These TCRs come from a man aged 50-60 years with active or convalescent COVID-19. CDR3s include the opening cysteine and the closing phenylalanine or tryptophan. D genes are given only for firm matches. Part of the rows lack a size; the others show once, few, many or a class for expanded clones.

CDR3	DNA	D	J	size	V
CATSREIQLAGAYEQYF	TGTGCCACCAGCAGAGAAATCCAACTAGCGGGGGCCTACGAGCAGTACTTC	TRBD2	TRBJ2-7	once	TRBV15
CASSLSGVDSPLHF	TGTGCCAGCAGTTTATCAGGGGTGGATTCACCCCTCCACTTT	.	TRBJ1-6	.	TRBV28
CASGLTGGMGYTF	TGTGCTAGTGGTTTGACAGGGGGCATGGGCTACACCTTC	TRBD1	TRBJ1-2	.	TRBV12-5
CASSLTSGSGTGELFF	TGTGCCAGCAGCCTAACTAGCGGGAGTGGCACCGGGGAGCTGTTTTTT	TRBD2	TRBJ2-2	.	TRBV7-3
CASSSSQTGGETQYF	TGTGCCAGCAGTTCAAGCCAGACAGGGGGGGAGACCCAGTACTTC	TRBD1	TRBJ2-5	.	TRBV6-5
CASSRTRDTQYF	TGTGCCAGCAGCCGTACTCGGGATACGCAGTATTTT	.	TRBJ2-3	.	TRBV12-3/TRBV12-4
CASSLGTGWGYTF	TGTGCCAGCAGCCTAGGGACAGGCTGGGGCTACACCTTC	TRBD1	TRBJ1-2	once	TRBV7-9
CASSLVEGNTEAFF	TGTGCCAGCAGCTTAGTAGAGGGGAACACTGAAGCTTTCTTT	.	TRBJ1-1	.	TRBV7-8
CASSLDQGSSYEQYF	TGTGCCAGCAGCTTAGATCAGGGAAGCTCCTACGAGCAGTACTTC	.	TRBJ2-7	.	TRBV7-9
CATSRSPRADTQYF	TGTGCCACCAGCAGATCCCCCAGGGCAGATACGCAGTATTTT	.	TRBJ2-3	.	TRBV15
CASSIGGRPLYEQYF	TGTGCCAGTAGTATCGGGGGTCGACCCCTCTACGAGCAGTACTTC	.	TRBJ2-7	.	TRBV19
CASSPQGAYEQYF	TGTGCCAGCAGCCCCCAGGGGGCCTACGAGCAGTACTTC	TRBD1	TRBJ2-7	.	TRBV13
CASKEQGCEKLFF	TGTGCCAGCAAAGAACAGGGATGTGAAAAACTGTTTTTT	.	TRBJ1-4	.	TRBV21-1
CASSRWRGQQETQYF	TGCGCCAGCAGCAGGTGGCGGGGGCAGCAAGAGACCCAGTACTTC	.	TRBJ2-5	.	TRBV5-1